The 28 T cell receptor beta chains below all came from one sample that was sequenced in a study of Graves' ophthalmopathy and Graves' hyperthyroidism. The TCR beta CDR3 regions underwent amplification from RNA transcripts. HTBI primers primed a first-round RT-PCR, and a second-round multiplex PCR followed. TCRdb redid the calling of the multiplex PCR reads with MiXCR, one entry per CDR3 protein. The table has 600,000 to 700,000 distinct CDR3 sequences, about 41% seen once. The sample was peripheral blood. The receptors were gathered from an adult man with Graves' ophthalmopathy.

For this clonotype: A much larger clonotype is one base distant, so this may be a read error. The chain combines TRBV10-3 with TRBJ1-2; 7 bases fit TRBD1. Germline-derived CDR1 and CDR2 are ENHRY and SYGVKD. The CDR3 extends over 14 amino acids. V lost 11 bases, J lost 2 bases, and 11 bases stayed unmatched. CDR3: CAAAGTDQNYGYTF. CDR3 in DNA: TGTGCCGCCGCCGGGACAGACCAAAACTATGGCTACACCTTC.

There are a few counts of this clonotype. The chain combines TRBV10-3 with TRBJ2-7; TRBD1 matches at 9 bases. With 10 bases clipped from V and 0 bases from J, the junction kept 10 bases outside the gene matches. Germline V gene sequence: CDR1 ENHRY, CDR2 SYGVKD. The CDR3 is 15 amino acids. The CDR3 region is CASRLQGAHSYEQYF. The CDR3 DNA follows: TGTGCCAGCAGATTACAGGGGGCCCACTCCTACGAGCAGTACTTC.

In its sample, this clonotype was seen a few times. This chain joins TRBV5-6 and TRBJ2-5; 10 bases align to TRBD1. CDR3 length equals 12 residues. V lost 4 bases, J lost 13 bases, and 7 bases stayed unmatched. Germline-derived CDR1 and CDR2 are SGHDT and YYEEEE. CDR3 protein: CASSARQGARYF. The CDR3 nucleotides are TGTGCCAGCAGCGCACGACAGGGGGCGCGGTACTTC.

This clonotype showed up many times. V gene TRBV7-2 combines with J gene TRBJ2-5, with D possibly TRBD1 on 6 matching bases. Trimming shortened V by 2 bases and J by 4 bases, and 14 bases separated the two germline ends. The CDR3 is 15 residues long. CDR1 and CDR2 (germline): SGHTA, FQGNSA. CDR3 bases: TGTGCCAGCAGCTTAAGCAGGGGTACGGGAGAGACCCAGTACTTC. Residues: CASSLSRGTGETQYF.

The table lists this clonotype with a count of one. The chain is built from TRBV11-1 and TRBJ2-7, with TRBD2 matching over 13 bases. The DNA matches TRBJ2-1 better at its end, which makes the J call doubtful. The germline V gene encodes CDR1 SGHAT and CDR2 FQDESV (reference sequence). This CDR3 has 16 amino acids. Here the CDR3 DNA reads TGTGCCAGCAGCCTAGGGGGACTAGCGGGAAAGAATGAGCAGTTCTTC. This translates into CASSLGGLAGKNEQFF.

This clonotype was seen a handful of times. V usage is TRBV6-6 and J usage is TRBJ1-4, with a weak D call TRBD1 (5 bases). The CDR3 loop spans 15 amino acids. The germline V gene has CDR1 MNHNY and CDR2 SVGAGI (reference sequence). The V end was cut by 5 bases, the J end by 8 bases, with 18 bases between. The chain's CDR3 is CASSEFRGGSEKLFF. The CDR3 nucleotides are TGTGCCAGCAGTGAATTTAGGGGCGGGTCCGAAAAACTGTTTTTT.

This chain joins TRBV7-2 and TRBJ2-5, with D uncertain. CDR3 length: 12 amino acids. V shed 2 bases and J shed 5 bases, with 6 bases lying between them. Germline V CDR1 and CDR2: SGHTA, FQGNSA. This CDR3 reads CASSLRWETQYF. The CDR3 DNA is TGTGCCAGCAGCTTAAGGTGGGAGACCCAGTACTTC.

This clonotype showed up many times. This rearrangement joins TRBV19 to TRBJ1-1; 8 positions match TRBD1. The CDR3 contains 15 residues. Germline loops: CDR1 LNHDA, CDR2 SQIVND (reference sequence). With V trimmed by 5 bases and J by 0 bases, 5 bases remained unmatched. The CDR3 DNA sequence: TGTGCCAGTAGTTCTCGACAGGGGCTGAACACTGAAGCTTTCTTT. This codes for CASSSRQGLNTEAFF.

The table lists this clonotype with many counts. This rearrangement joins TRBV10-3 to TRBJ2-2; unclear D gene. Trimming took 6 bases from V and 0 from J, leaving 11 bases between them. Per germline, CDR1 ENHRY and CDR2 SYGVKD. This CDR3 comprises 15 residues. The DNA for the CDR3 is TGTGCCATCAGAGAGACACCTACGAACACCGGGGAGCTGTTTTTT. This gives the protein CAIRETPTNTGELFF.

In this sample, this clonotype turned up many times. This CDR3 reads CASSVDGGRDTEAFF. The DNA for the CDR3 is TGTGCCAGCAGCGTAGACGGGGGCCGAGACACTGAAGCTTTCTTT. V and J are TRBV9 and TRBJ1-1; D perhaps matches TRBD1 (6 bases). Between the trimmed V and J ends, which lost 0 bases and 3 bases, there was a span of 12 bases. The CDR3 length is 15 residues. Germline V CDR1 and CDR2: SGDLS, YYNGEE.

This clonotype was observed at least ten times. The chain couples TRBV19 to TRBJ2-7, with 9 bases aligning to TRBD1. Germline trimming cut 5 bases from V and 4 bases from J; bases unmatched to any gene: 9. Per the germline V gene, CDR1 is LNHDA and CDR2 is SQIVND (reference sequence). This CDR3 comprises 15 residues. CDR3 coding DNA: TGTGCCAGTAGTGATGCGGGACAGGGTGTTTACGAGCAGTACTTC. It codes for CASSDAGQGVYEQYF.

The CDR3 DNA is TGTGCCATCAGTGTCGACCCCTACGAGCAGTACTTC. Translated, it gives CAISVDPYEQYF. The rearrangement links TRBV10-3 to TRBJ2-7; D is unclear. The CDR3 is 12 amino acids. The V end was cut by 4 bases, the J end by 2 bases, with 6 bases between. From germline, CDR1 is ENHRY and CDR2 SYGVKD.

The chain employs TRBV20-1 and TRBJ1-4, with a possible D match to TRBD1 (5 bases). The CDR3 is 12 residues long. Germline V gene data show CDR1 as DFQATT and CDR2 as SNEGSKA (reference sequence). V lost 3 bases to trimming and J lost 8 bases, with 10 bases between them. The CDR3 reads CSASGGLEKLFF. As DNA, the CDR3 is TGCAGTGCTAGTGGGGGGTTGGAAAAACTGTTTTTT.

The gene calls are TRBV7-9 and TRBJ1-1, with D possibly matching TRBD1 (6 bases). The CDR3 runs to 15 residues. V lost 1 base to trimming and J lost 3 bases, with 12 bases between them. Germline values: CDR1 SEHNR, CDR2 FQNEAQ (reference sequence). CDR3 loop: CASSLEEQGDTEAFF. DNA for the CDR3: TGTGCCAGCAGCTTAGAAGAACAGGGTGACACTGAAGCTTTCTTT.

This sequence joins TRBV15 and TRBJ2-7; 9 bases line up with TRBD1. The germline CDR1 and CDR2 sequences are LNHNV and YYDKDF (reference sequence). CDR3 length: 14 amino acids. The junction had 2 bases not matched to a gene; V was cut back by 2 bases and J by 3 bases. CDR3: CATSRRQGVYEQYF. CDR3 coding DNA: TGTGCCACCAGCAGAAGACAGGGGGTCTACGAGCAGTACTTC.

In regard to this clonotype: One end of the junction fails to match germline, which may point to a read error. The rearrangement joins TRBV7-7 to TRBJ2-5; TRBD2 aligns across 12 bases. CDR3 length: 15 amino acids. Germline V lookup: CDR1 SSHAT, CDR2 FNYEAQ (reference sequence). CDR3 nucleotide sequence: TGTGCTAGCAGCAGCAGACTAGCGGGAGAGGAGACCCAGTACTTC. Translating gives CASSSRLAGEETQYF.

This clonotype is a singleton in its sample. The chain joins TRBV10-3 to TRBJ1-2; TRBD1 agrees at 9 bases. Per the germline V gene, CDR1 is ENHRY and CDR2 is SYGVKD. The CDR3 totals 15 residues. The ends lost 3 bases at V and 1 base at J; junction bases unmatched: 3. CDR3 sequence: CAISDPGQGNYGYTF. In DNA form, the CDR3 reads TGTGCCATCAGTGACCCGGGACAGGGTAACTATGGCTACACCTTC.

The chain couples TRBV19 to TRBJ2-5; TRBD1 matches 7 bases. The CDR3 is 16 amino acids. Germline CDR1 and CDR2: LNHDA and SQIVND (reference sequence). The J segment lost 5 bases and the V segment lost 9 bases, leaving 18 bases of the junction unmatched. CDR3 amino acids: CASSLVGTVLWETQYF. Here the CDR3 DNA reads TGTGCCAGCAGCTTAGTTGGGACAGTACTATGGGAGACCCAGTACTTC.

In its sample, this clonotype was seen many times. The gene calls are TRBV7-8 and TRBJ2-5, with a tentative D call TRBD1 (5 bases). Germline V gene sequence: CDR1 SGHVS, CDR2 FQNEAQ. Trimming took 2 bases from V and 5 from J, leaving 15 bases between them. This CDR3 is 15 amino acids long. The CDR3 nucleotides read TGTGCCAGCAGCTTACAGGGTAACCTTGGGGAGACCCAGTACTTC. Its translation is CASSLQGNLGETQYF.

This clonotype occurred many times. The chain is built from TRBV7-2 and TRBJ1-2; 10 positions match TRBD1. This CDR3 has 15 amino acids. The ends lost 1 base at V and 4 bases at J; junction bases unmatched: 3. The germline V gene has CDR1 SGHTA and CDR2 FQGNSA. CDR3 sequence reads: CASSLGQGAVYGYTF. For the CDR3, the DNA is TGTGCCAGCAGCTTAGGACAGGGGGCCGTCTATGGCTACACCTTC.

In this sample, this clonotype turned up once. A much larger clone lies one base from this, so it may be a read error. The DNA is left out, because the CDR3 cannot be placed on it with certainty; the CDR3 is given as TCRdb lists it. This chain uses TRBV15 with TRBJ1-2; whether TRBD1, the table's D call, matches the DNA was not checked. The CDR3 spans 12 residues, counting both ends. The V gene's germline CDR1 is LNHNV and CDR2 YYDKDF (reference sequence). The CDR3 region is CASPRGTYGCTF.

This clonotype was observed a few times. The chain combines TRBV7-3 with TRBJ2-5; 11 bases line up with TRBD2. The CDR3 loop spans 15 amino acids. After removal of 4 bases from V and 2 bases from J, the junction contained 3 bases not matched to a gene. The germline V gene has CDR1 SGHTA and CDR2 FQGTGA. The DNA for the CDR3 is TGTGCCAGCAGCTCTAGCGGGGGGCGGCAAGAGACCCAGTACTTC. Its translation: CASSSSGGRQETQYF. Full variable domain (remainder filled in from reference TRBV7-3 and TRBJ2-5): GAGVSQTPSNKVTEKGKYVELRCDPISGHTALYWYRQSLGQGPEFLIYFQGTGAADDSGLPNDRFFAVRPEGSVSTLKIQRTERGDSAVYLCASSSSGGRQETQYFGPGTRLLVL.

This clonotype was recorded once. The gene calls are TRBV7-2 and TRBJ1-2, with D possibly TRBD1 on 5 matching bases. Trimming left V 0 bases short and J 5 bases short, with 13 bases between. Germline CDR1 SGHTA, CDR2 FQGNSA. CDR3 length: 15 amino acids. The CDR3 DNA sequence: TGTGCCAGCAGCTTAGCGGGACGCGATTCTTATGGCTACACCTTC. It yields the protein CASSLAGRDSYGYTF.

This clonotype has ten or more counts. This chain joins TRBV5-6 and TRBJ1-5; D gene unclear. CDR3 length: 15 residues. V was clipped by 4 bases and J by 0 bases, with 11 bases between them. Germline V CDR1 and CDR2: SGHDT, YYEEEE. The CDR3 reads CASSTLWDSNQPQHF. The CDR3 nucleotides are TGTGCCAGCAGCACACTATGGGATAGCAATCAGCCCCAGCATTTT. The whole variable domain, filled in from reference TRBV5-6 and TRBJ1-5, reads DAGVTQSPTHLIKTRGQQVTLRCSPKSGHDTVSWYQQALGQGPQFIFQYYEEEERQRGNFPDRFSGHQFPNYSSELNVNALLLGDSALYLCASSTLWDSNQPQHFGDGTRLSIL.

This clonotype was recorded once. V is TRBV12-3 or TRBV12-4 and J is TRBJ1-4, with D uncertain. Trimming pared 5 bases from V and 2 bases from J, leaving 9 bases between. CDR3 length: 14 amino acids. The CDR3 region has the DNA TGTGCCAGCAGTGGGCCCGGTACTAATGAAAAACTGTTTTTT. It specifies CASSGPGTNEKLFF.

The chain recombines TRBV5-4 with TRBJ2-7; 10 nucleotides line up with TRBD2. In germline, CDR1 is SGHNT, CDR2 YYREEE (reference sequence). The CDR3 has 15 residues. V trimming: 4 bases; J trimming: 6 bases; junction bases outside the gene matches: 10. The DNA of the CDR3 is TGTGCCAGCAGCCAAGAGTCTAGCGGGAGCTGCGAGCAGTACTTC. Protein sequence: CASSQESSGSCEQYF.

This chain connects TRBV11-1 to TRBJ1-2; tentative D call: TRBD1 (5 bases). This CDR3 is built from 11 residues. V dropped 5 bases and J dropped 8 bases, with 9 bases sitting between them. The germline CDR1 and CDR2 sequences are SGHAT and FQDESV (reference sequence). CDR3 DNA sequence: TGTGCCAGCAGCCCCGAGGGGGGCTACACCTTC. The encoded protein is CASSPEGGYTF. Supplemented by reference TRBV11-1 and TRBJ1-2, the full variable domain reads EAEVAQSPRYKITEKSQAVAFWCDPISGHATLYWYRQILGQGPELLVQFQDESVVDDSQLPKDRFSAERLKGVDSTLKIQPAELGDSAMYLCASSPEGGYTFGSGTRLTVV.

This clonotype was seen a handful of times. This may stem from a read error, because a much larger clone lies one nucleotide away. The chain has TRBV29-1 and TRBJ1-1, with D unclear. Germline V gene sequence: CDR1 SQVTM, CDR2 ANQGSEA. This CDR3 region has 13 residues. The CDR3 protein is CGVEHPRNTEAFF. The CDR3 DNA reads as TGCGGCGTTGAACACCCGCGGAACACTGAAGCTTTCTTT. The whole variable domain, remainder taken from reference TRBV29-1 and TRBJ1-1, is SAVISQKPSRDICQRGTSLTIQCQVDSQVTMMFWYRQQPGQSLTLIATANQGSEATYESGFVIDKFPISRPNLTFSTLTVSNMSPEDSSIYLCGVEHPRNTEAFFGQGTRLTVV.